This T cell receptor (beta chain) emerged from a study of response to subunit inactivated influenza vaccine. Points from the study as a whole: It was suggested by the authors that few new T cells are recruited by each seasonal influenza vaccination.

Using its own MiXCR run on the RT-PCR reads, TCRdb lists one record per CDR3 protein. The sample holds hundreds of thousands of distinct CDR3 sequences; approximately 15% are singletons and the top ten take approximately 6.5%. Germline V gene lookup returns CDR1 DFQATT and CDR2 SNEGSKA (reference sequence). V dropped 0 bases and J dropped 0; count of bases not matched to a gene: 11. The CDR3 sequence is 19 residues long. This clonotype was observed a handful of times. Its antigen is as yet unknown. The source was PBMCs from blood, collected around 14 days before vaccination. The chain is built from TRBV20-1 and TRBJ2-1; 10 bases align to TRBD2. The sequence was collected from a man between 50 and 59 years old who received an inactivated influenza vaccine. The CDR3 bases are TGCAGTGCTAGAGACCCTAGCGGGAGCGCGGGGAGCTCCTACAATGAGCAGTTCTTC. It codes for CSARDPSGSAGSSYNEQFF.